The 25 T cell receptor beta chains given below trace back to one sample, sequenced in a study of blood T cell repertoires in COVID-19. TCRdb's table, derived via immunoSEQ multiplex PCR, lists solely in-frame clones and lacks some. Here the sample spans under 15,000 clones, 80% to 85% being singletons. The specimen was peripheral blood. Receptors originate from a man in his fifties with active COVID-19.

This chain connects TRBV5-1 to TRBJ2-1; tentatively, D is TRBD2 (6 bases). Trimming left V 5 bases short and J 8 bases short, with 17 bases between. The CDR3 contains 14 residues. Germline V CDR1 and CDR2: SGHRS, YFSETQ. CDR3 residues: CASSFPGVAHEQFF. The CDR3 coding sequence is TGCGCCAGCAGTTTCCCGGGAGTGGCCCATGAGCAGTTCTTC.

The chain has TRBV28 and TRBJ2-1; 13 nucleotides match TRBD2. V shed 7 bases, J shed 12 bases, and the junction held 15 bases outside the gene matches. There are 16 residues in the CDR3. Germline values: CDR1 MDHEN, CDR2 SYDVKM. The CDR3 sequence is CASTTISGTSGMVQFF. The CDR3 DNA follows: TGTGCCAGCACTACTATCTCCGGGACTAGCGGGATGGTGCAGTTCTTC.

CDR3 loop: CASSYSRQGGDTQYF. The CDR3 coding sequence is TGTGCCAGCAGTTACTCGAGGCAGGGAGGGGATACGCAGTATTTT. This sequence joins TRBV6-5 and TRBJ2-3; 7 bases fit TRBD2. This CDR3 comprises 15 residues. J lost 6 bases, V lost 0 bases, and 6 bases had no gene match. Germline V gene data show CDR1 as MNHEY and CDR2 as SVGAGI.

J is TRBJ2-1 and V is TRBV14, with a weak D call TRBD1 (5 bases). Germline V gives CDR1 SGHDN, CDR2 FVKESK. Trimming removed 3 bases from V and 3 bases from J, with 9 bases in between. CDR3 length: 14 amino acids. DNA of the CDR3: TGTGCCAGCAGCCACCCGCAGGGCTACAATGAGCAGTTCTTC. Amino acid sequence: CASSHPQGYNEQFF.

The chain recombines TRBV7-3 with TRBJ2-5; TRBD2 might be the D (6 bases). The CDR3 sequence is 13 residues long. The germline gives CDR1 SGHTA, CDR2 FQGTGA. V was clipped by 3 bases and J by 4 bases, with 9 bases between them. The CDR3 region is CASSFLGGETQYF. CDR3 in DNA: TGTGCCAGCAGCTTTCTGGGGGGAGAGACCCAGTACTTC.

This chain links TRBV10-3 with TRBJ2-7; 8 positions agree with TRBD2. CDR3 size: 15 residues. Germline values: CDR1 ENHRY, CDR2 SYGVKD. V was pared by 2 bases and J by 2 bases, with 5 bases of the junction left unmatched. The CDR3 protein is CAISEAGGGTYEQYF. CDR3 sequence (DNA): TGTGCCATCAGTGAGGCTGGCGGGGGGACCTACGAGCAGTACTTC.

V gene TRBV15 combines with J gene TRBJ2-1, with 7 positions matching TRBD2. Looked up from germline, CDR1 is LNHNV and CDR2 is YYDKDF (reference sequence). This CDR3 region has 15 residues. V lost 8 bases and J lost 0; bases outside the gene matches: 7. DNA for the CDR3: TGTGCCACCGGGGAGGGACTAAACTCCTACAATGAGCAGTTCTTC. Protein: CATGEGLNSYNEQFF.

The gene calls are TRBV4-1 and TRBJ2-3, with D tentatively TRBD1 (5 bases). V was cut by 1 base and J by 5 bases, with 13 bases left in between. Per the germline V gene, CDR1 is MGHRA and CDR2 is YSYEKL. The CDR3 runs to 15 residues. The CDR3 loop is CASSQVGAVGDTQYF. As DNA, the CDR3 is TGCGCCAGCAGCCAAGTTGGGGCGGTAGGAGATACGCAGTATTTT.

By share, this clone counts as medium-sized. This sequence joins TRBV10-3 and TRBJ2-5, with TRBD2 matching over 7 bases. Germline-derived CDR1 and CDR2 are ENHRY and SYGVKD. Losses at the gene ends were 3 bases for V and 5 bases for J; bases not matched to a gene: 12. This CDR3 region has 16 residues. As DNA, the CDR3 is TGTGCCATCAGTGACTTTCTCAGCGGGACGAGTGAGACCCAGTACTTC. Translating it yields CAISDFLSGTSETQYF.

V usage is TRBV27 and J usage is TRBJ2-7; no clear D gene. The length of the CDR3 is 13 residues. V lost 5 bases and J lost 4, with 12 bases in between. In germline, CDR1 is MNHEY, CDR2 SMNVEV (reference sequence). DNA for the CDR3: TGTGCCAGCAGTCCAACTTCAATTTACGAGCAGTACTTC. It specifies CASSPTSIYEQYF.

The chain carries TRBV2 and TRBJ2-1; TRBD1 might be the D (5 bases). Trimming took 2 bases from V and 0 from J, leaving 5 bases between them. The CDR3 extends over 14 amino acids. In germline, CDR1 is SNHLY, CDR2 FYNNEI. The CDR3 coding sequence is TGTGCCAGCAGTGAAAGGGGCTCCTACAATGAGCAGTTCTTC. It codes for CASSERGSYNEQFF.

V and J are TRBV9 and TRBJ2-7, with 7 bases lining up with TRBD2. The CDR3 loop spans 14 amino acids. V lost 0 bases, J lost 3 bases, and 3 bases stayed unmatched. Per germline, CDR1 SGDLS and CDR2 YYNGEE. The CDR3 sequence is CASSVGDYDYEQYF. The CDR3 nucleotides are TGTGCCAGCAGCGTAGGGGACTACGACTACGAGCAGTACTTC.

The chain joins TRBV28 to TRBJ2-7; 10 nucleotides agree with TRBD1. Germline lookup yields CDR1 MDHEN and CDR2 SYDVKM. V lost 7 bases, J lost 2 bases, and 5 bases stayed unmatched. The CDR3 has 14 amino acids. The DNA of the CDR3 is TGTGCCAGCATCGACAGGGGGCTCGCCTACGAGCAGTACTTC. Translated: CASIDRGLAYEQYF.

This clone was recorded a few times. The rearrangement joins TRBV7-6 to TRBJ2-5; 13 nucleotides align to TRBD2. Germline V gene sequence: CDR1 SGHVS, CDR2 FNYEAQ. The length of the CDR3 is 18 residues. V shed 0 bases, J shed 2 bases, and the junction held 6 bases outside the gene matches. For the CDR3, the DNA is TGTGCCAGCAGCTTAGCGCGAGGGGGACTAGCGGGACAAGAGACCCAGTACTTC. Protein product: CASSLARGGLAGQETQYF.

The chain links TRBV5-1 to TRBJ2-1, with D unclear. Germline CDR1 and CDR2: SGHRS and YFSETQ. This CDR3 region has 13 residues. V shed 0 bases and J shed 5 bases, with 6 bases lying between them. In DNA, the CDR3 is TGCGCCAGCAGCTTGGGGCTCGACAATGAGCAGTTCTTC. Protein sequence: CASSLGLDNEQFF.

This clone was seen once. This sequence joins TRBV27 and TRBJ2-1, with 7 positions matching TRBD2. CDR1 is MNHEY and CDR2 is SMNVEV in the germline V gene (reference sequence). V shed 6 bases and J 12 bases; nucleotides not matched to a gene: 8. The CDR3 has 12 residues. For the CDR3, the DNA is TGTGCCAGCAGGCCAGCGGGACGCGGGCAGTTCTTC. The encoded protein is CASRPAGRGQFF.

This clone was seen more than once but under ten times. CDR3 in amino acids: CASSIPTGDYEQYF. DNA for the CDR3: TGCGCCAGCAGCATCCCGACAGGGGACTACGAGCAGTACTTC. The rearrangement joins TRBV5-1 to TRBJ2-7, with 8 bases that match TRBD1. Germline V lookup: CDR1 SGHRS, CDR2 YFSETQ. CDR3 length equals 14 residues. J lost 3 bases, V lost 4 bases, and 6 bases had no gene match.

This clone was detected once. The gene calls are TRBV21-1 and TRBJ2-3; the listed D gene, TRBD2, was not tested against the DNA. TRBV21-1 is an annotated pseudogene. This CDR3 comprises 16 residues. DNA of the CDR3: TGTGCCAGCAGCAAAGAACACTACCAAAGCACAGATACGCAGTATTTT. Its translation: CASSKEHYQSTDTQYF.

In its sample, this clone was seen a few times. J is TRBJ1-2 and V is TRBV10-3; TRBD1 matches 8 bases. CDR1 and CDR2 (germline): ENHRY, SYGVKD. The CDR3 has 13 amino acids. With V trimmed by 5 bases and J by 8 bases, 7 bases remained unmatched. This CDR3 is CAISSGQGEGYTF. The CDR3 DNA sequence: TGTGCCATCAGTTCCGGACAGGGAGAGGGCTACACCTTC.

The sample holds one count of this clone. The rearrangement uses TRBV19 and TRBJ2-7, with D possibly TRBD1 on 6 matching bases. Between the trimmed V and J ends, which lost 9 bases and 1 base, there was a span of 19 bases. CDR1 is LNHDA, CDR2 SQIVND, per germline (reference sequence). This CDR3 region has 15 residues. The CDR3, as DNA: TGTGCCAGACCTTACAGGGATCCGGGATCCTACGAGCAGTACTTC. As protein: CARPYRDPGSYEQYF.

The chain links TRBV7-9 to TRBJ1-5; 7 bases match TRBD1. The CDR3 runs to 15 residues. V shed 5 bases, J shed 4 bases, and the junction held 8 bases outside the gene matches. CDR1 is SEHNR and CDR2 is FQNEAQ in the germline V gene (reference sequence). The CDR3 coding sequence is TGTGCCAGCAGCCACGGGACAGAACCTAATCAGCCCCAGCATTTT. Protein: CASSHGTEPNQPQHF.

This chain joins TRBV9 and TRBJ2-7, with 7 bases matching TRBD1. The CDR3 loop spans 15 amino acids. Germline V gives CDR1 SGDLS, CDR2 YYNGEE. V dropped 3 bases and J dropped 2; count of bases not matched to a gene: 8. As DNA, the CDR3 is TGTGCCAGCAGCGGAGGGACAGCCGCACCCTACGAGCAGTACTTC. Its translation: CASSGGTAAPYEQYF.

The chain carries TRBV6-1 and TRBJ2-7; TRBD1 aligns across 8 bases. CDR3 size: 18 residues. Germline-derived CDR1 and CDR2 are MNHNS and SASEGT. V dropped 0 bases and J dropped 2; count of bases not matched to a gene: 12. The CDR3: CASSEAPQRGQETYEQYF. The CDR3 bases are TGTGCCAGCAGTGAAGCTCCCCAACGGGGACAGGAAACCTACGAGCAGTACTTC.

The chain carries TRBV7-6 and TRBJ2-2; 11 nucleotides align to TRBD2. The CDR3 totals 17 residues. Germline loops: CDR1 SGHVS, CDR2 FNYEAQ. The V segment lost 6 bases and the J segment 3 bases; nucleotides outside the gene matches: 9. The CDR3 loop is CASSKSGLADYTGELFF. The CDR3 nucleotides are TGTGCCAGCAGTAAATCGGGACTAGCGGATTACACCGGGGAGCTGTTTTTT.

This rearrangement joins TRBV5-6 to TRBJ2-1; D remains ambiguous. The V end lost 1 base, the J end lost 9 bases, and 11 bases lay between the germline ends. Germline V CDR1 and CDR2: SGHDT, YYEEEE. The CDR3 extends over 13 amino acids. This CDR3 reads CASSLSAGLEQFF. CDR3 coding DNA: TGTGCCAGCAGCTTGTCGGCAGGCCTTGAGCAGTTCTTC.